This T cell receptor (beta chain) was captured by sequencing in a study of cytomegalovirus exposure and HLA in healthy donors. The PCR contained 60 Vbeta and 13 Jbeta primers. Repertoires were generated with immunoSEQ multiplex PCR, while TCRdb's copy carries only in-frame clones and drops some. The sample carries 84,000 or so clones, less than 85% recorded once. V was clipped by 2 bases and J by 2 bases, with 12 bases between them. This CDR3 spans 15 amino acids. Germline lookup yields CDR1 SGHRS and CDR2 YFSETQ. This TCR came from a human donor in good health. The sequencing sample was made of PBMCs. V usage is TRBV5-1 and J usage is TRBJ2-3, with D uncertain. The CDR3 spells CASSLENFYTDTQYF. Here the CDR3 DNA reads TGCGCCAGCAGCTTAGAGAATTTTTACACAGATACGCAGTATTTT.